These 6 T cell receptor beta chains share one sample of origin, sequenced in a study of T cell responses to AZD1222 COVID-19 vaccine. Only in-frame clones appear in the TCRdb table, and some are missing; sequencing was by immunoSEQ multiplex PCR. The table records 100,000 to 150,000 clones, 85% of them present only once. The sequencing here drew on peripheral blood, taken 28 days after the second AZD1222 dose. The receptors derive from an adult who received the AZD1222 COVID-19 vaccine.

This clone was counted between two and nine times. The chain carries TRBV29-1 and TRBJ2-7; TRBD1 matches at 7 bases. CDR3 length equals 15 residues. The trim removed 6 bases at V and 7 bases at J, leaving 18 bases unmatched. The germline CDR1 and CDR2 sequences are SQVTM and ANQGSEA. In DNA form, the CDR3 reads TGCAGCGTCGGTAATCCGGGACAGTGGCGGGTTGAGCAGTACTTC. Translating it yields CSVGNPGQWRVEQYF.

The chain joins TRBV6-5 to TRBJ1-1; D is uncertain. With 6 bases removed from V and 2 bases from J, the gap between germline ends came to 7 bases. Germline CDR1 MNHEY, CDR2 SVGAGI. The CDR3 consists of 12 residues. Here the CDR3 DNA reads TGTGCCAGCAGCTGGTCAAACACTGAAGCTTTCTTT. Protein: CASSWSNTEAFF.

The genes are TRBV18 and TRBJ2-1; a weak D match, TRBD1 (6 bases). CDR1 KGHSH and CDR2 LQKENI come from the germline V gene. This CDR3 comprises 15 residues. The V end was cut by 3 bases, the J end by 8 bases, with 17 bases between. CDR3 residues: CASSPVRGGTDEQFF. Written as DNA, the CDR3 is TGTGCCAGCTCACCTGTCAGGGGCGGTACGGATGAGCAGTTCTTC.

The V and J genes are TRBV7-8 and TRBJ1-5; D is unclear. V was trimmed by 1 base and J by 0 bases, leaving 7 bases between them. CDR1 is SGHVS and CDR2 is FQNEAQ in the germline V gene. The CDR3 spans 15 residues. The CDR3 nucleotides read TGTGCCAGCAGCTTAGGCCGAGTTAGCAATCAGCCCCAGCATTTT. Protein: CASSLGRVSNQPQHF.

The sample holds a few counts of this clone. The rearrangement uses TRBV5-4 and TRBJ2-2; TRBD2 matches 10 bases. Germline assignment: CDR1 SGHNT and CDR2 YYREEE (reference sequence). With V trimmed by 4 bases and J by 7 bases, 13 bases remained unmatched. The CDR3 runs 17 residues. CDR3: CASSSSQGTSVIGELFF. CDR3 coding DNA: TGTGCCAGCAGCAGCTCACAGGGGACTAGCGTGATCGGGGAGCTGTTTTTT.

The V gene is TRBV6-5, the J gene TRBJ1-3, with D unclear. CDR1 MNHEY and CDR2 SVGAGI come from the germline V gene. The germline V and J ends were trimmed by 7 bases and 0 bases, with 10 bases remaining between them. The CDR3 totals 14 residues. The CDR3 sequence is CASKAVSSGNTIYF. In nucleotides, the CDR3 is TGTGCCAGCAAAGCAGTAAGCTCTGGAAACACCATATATTTT.